This T cell receptor (beta chain) emerged from a study of T cell changes during pregnancy in multiple sclerosis. V lost 5 bases to trimming and J lost 4 bases; unmatched junction nucleotides: 16. The CDR3 spans 18 residues. In germline, CDR1 is LNHDA, CDR2 SQIVND (reference sequence). The protocol was immunoSEQ multiplex PCR, while the TCRdb copy is restricted to in-frame clones and leaves out a portion. The table includes about 51,000 clones, around 94% detected once. The source is a female donor with multiple sclerosis, enrolled in a pregnancy study. The sequences come from CD4+ T cells from peripheral blood mononuclear cells, collected in the second trimester of pregnancy. V and J are TRBV19 and TRBJ2-2; 7 positions match TRBD1. In nucleotides, the CDR3 is TGTGCCAGTAGTCTAGCTAACAGGGGTTTTTCTTCCACCGGGGAGCTGTTTTTT. Translating gives CASSLANRGFSSTGELFF.